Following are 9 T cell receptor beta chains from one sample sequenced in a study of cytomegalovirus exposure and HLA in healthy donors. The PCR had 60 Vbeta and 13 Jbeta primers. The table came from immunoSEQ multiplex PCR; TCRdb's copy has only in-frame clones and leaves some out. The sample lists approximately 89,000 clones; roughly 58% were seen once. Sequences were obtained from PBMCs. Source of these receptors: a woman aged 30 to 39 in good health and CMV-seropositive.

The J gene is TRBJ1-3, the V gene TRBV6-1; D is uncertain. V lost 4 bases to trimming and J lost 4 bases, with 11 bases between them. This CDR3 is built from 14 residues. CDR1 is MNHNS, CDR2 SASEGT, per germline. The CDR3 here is CASSARIRGNTIYF. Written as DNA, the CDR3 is TGTGCCAGCAGTGCCCGTATTCGGGGAAACACCATATATTTT.

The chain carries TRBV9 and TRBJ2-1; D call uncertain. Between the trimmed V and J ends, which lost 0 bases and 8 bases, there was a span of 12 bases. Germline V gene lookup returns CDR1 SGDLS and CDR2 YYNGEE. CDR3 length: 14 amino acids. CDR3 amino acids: CASSVVGFSDEQFF. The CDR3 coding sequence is TGTGCCAGCAGCGTAGTCGGGTTCAGCGATGAGCAGTTCTTC.

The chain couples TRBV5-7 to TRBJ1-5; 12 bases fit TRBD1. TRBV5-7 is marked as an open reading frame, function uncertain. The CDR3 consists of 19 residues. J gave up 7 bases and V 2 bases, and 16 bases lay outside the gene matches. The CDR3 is CASSLTGTGGFYGHQPQHF. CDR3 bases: TGTGCCAGCAGCTTAACCGGGACAGGGGGCTTTTACGGTCACCAGCCCCAGCATTTT.

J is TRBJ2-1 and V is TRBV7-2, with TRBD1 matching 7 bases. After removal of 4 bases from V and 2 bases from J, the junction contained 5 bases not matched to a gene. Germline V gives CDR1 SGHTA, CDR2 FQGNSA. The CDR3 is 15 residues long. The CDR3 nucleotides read TGTGCCAGCAGCTCCCGACAGGGAGCCTACAATGAGCAGTTCTTC. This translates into CASSSRQGAYNEQFF.

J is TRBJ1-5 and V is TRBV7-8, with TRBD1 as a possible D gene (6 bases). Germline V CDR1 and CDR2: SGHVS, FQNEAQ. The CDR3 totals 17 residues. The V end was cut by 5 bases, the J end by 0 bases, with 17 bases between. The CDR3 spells CASSPRGGGYSNQPQHF. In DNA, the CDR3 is TGTGCCAGCAGCCCGAGAGGCGGGGGCTATAGCAATCAGCCCCAGCATTTT. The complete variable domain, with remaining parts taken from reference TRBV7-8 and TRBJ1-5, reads GAGVSQSPRYKVAKRGQDVALRCDPISGHVSLFWYQQALGQGPEFLTYFQNEAQLDKSGLPSDRFFAERPEGSVSTLKIQRTQQEDSAVYLCASSPRGGGYSNQPQHFGDGTRLSIL.

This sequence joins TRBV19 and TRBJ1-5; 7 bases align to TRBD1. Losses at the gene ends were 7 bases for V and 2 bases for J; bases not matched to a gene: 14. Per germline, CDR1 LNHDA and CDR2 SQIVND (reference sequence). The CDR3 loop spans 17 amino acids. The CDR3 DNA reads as TGTGCCAGTATGAGTATGGAGGGGGCAATGGGCAATCAGCCCCAGCATTTT. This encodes CASMSMEGAMGNQPQHF.

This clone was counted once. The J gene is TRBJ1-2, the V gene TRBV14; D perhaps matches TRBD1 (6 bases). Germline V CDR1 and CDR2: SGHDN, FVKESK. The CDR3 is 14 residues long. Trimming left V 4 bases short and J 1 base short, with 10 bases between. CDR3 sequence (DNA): TGTGCCAGCAGCCCGACAGGAGGTAACTATGGCTACACCTTC. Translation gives CASSPTGGNYGYTF.

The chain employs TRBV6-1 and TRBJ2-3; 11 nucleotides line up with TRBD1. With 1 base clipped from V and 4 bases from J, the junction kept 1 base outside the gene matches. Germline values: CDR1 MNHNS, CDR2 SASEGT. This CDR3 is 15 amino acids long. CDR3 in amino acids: CASSEGTGGADTQYF. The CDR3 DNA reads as TGTGCCAGCAGTGAAGGGACAGGGGGCGCAGATACGCAGTATTTT.

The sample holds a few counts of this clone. The DNA for the CDR3 is TGTGCCTTCACGGGACAGTTTAATTCACCCCTCCACTTT. Encoded protein: CAFTGQFNSPLHF. The V call is TRBV30, the J call TRBJ1-6; 7 positions match TRBD1. V lost 7 bases and J lost 6; bases outside the gene matches: 6. This CDR3 has 13 amino acids. Looked up from germline, CDR1 is GTSNPN and CDR2 is SVGIG (reference sequence).